A selection of T cell receptor beta chains follows, all from one sample in a study of post-analysis software for immune sequencing data. TCRdb called the PCR reads again in MiXCR, with one record for every CDR3 protein. The sample includes 400,000 to 500,000 distinct CDR3 sequences, 30% to 40% seen only once; the top ten take 6.5% to 8%. Source material: blood. These receptor sequences come from a girl aged 2 to 9 with multiple sclerosis. Each CDR3 is given with its conserved first and last residue. Each record gives: clone size, D gene, V gene, J gene, CDR3 protein, CDR3 DNA. The D gene is left open where the match is weak. Where a row states a size, it is once, few, many or the class of an expanded clone; other rows omit it.

clone_size: NA
d_call: TRBD1
v_call: TRBV5-1
j_call: TRBJ2-7
cdr3_aa: CASSLGQGNEQYF
cdr3_nt: TGCGCCAGCAGCTTGGGACAGGGAAACGAGCAGTACTTC

clone_size: NA
d_call: NA
v_call: TRBV11-2
j_call: TRBJ1-2
cdr3_aa: CASSLMSGPSEGYTF
cdr3_nt: TGTGCCAGCAGCTTAATGTCAGGGCCCTCGGAGGGCTACACCTTC

clone_size: NA
d_call: TRBD2
v_call: TRBV29-1
j_call: TRBJ2-3
cdr3_aa: CSVGLATDTQYF
cdr3_nt: TGCAGCGTTGGACTAGCCACAGATACGCAGTATTTT

clone_size: NA
d_call: NA
v_call: TRBV7-2
j_call: TRBJ2-7
cdr3_aa: CASSSYQGISYEQYF
cdr3_nt: TGTGCCAGCAGCTCGTATCAGGGTATCTCCTACGAGCAGTACTTC

clone_size: few
d_call: NA
v_call: TRBV15
j_call: TRBJ2-7
cdr3_aa: CATSKRAILSYEQYF
cdr3_nt: TGTGCCACCAGCAAACGAGCGATACTCTCCTACGAGCAGTACTTC

clone_size: few
d_call: TRBD2
v_call: TRBV29-1
j_call: TRBJ2-7
cdr3_aa: CSVVGGLAGGLSHEQYF
cdr3_nt: TGCAGCGTTGTCGGGGGACTAGCGGGAGGGCTAAGCCACGAGCAGTACTTC

clone_size: NA
d_call: NA
v_call: TRBV6-1
j_call: TRBJ2-2
cdr3_aa: CASSGQRWTNTGELFF
cdr3_nt: TGTGCCAGCTCCGGACAGAGATGGACGAACACCGGGGAGCTGTTTTTT

clone_size: NA
d_call: NA
v_call: TRBV7-3
j_call: TRBJ2-1
cdr3_aa: CASSPLGGNEQFF
cdr3_nt: TGTGCCAGCAGCCCCTTAGGGGGCAATGAGCAGTTCTTC

clone_size: NA
d_call: NA
v_call: TRBV14
j_call: TRBJ2-1
cdr3_aa: CASSQSRNEQFF
cdr3_nt: TGTGCCAGCAGCCAGTCCAGGAATGAGCAGTTCTTC

clone_size: few
d_call: TRBD1
v_call: TRBV7-2
j_call: TRBJ2-3
cdr3_aa: CASRGQGKDTQYF
cdr3_nt: TGTGCCAGCCGCGGACAGGGGAAAGATACGCAGTATTTT